In this sample, the clone carrying this T cell receptor beta chain turned up a few times. The antigen is undetermined. Expressed TCRB transcripts were sequenced because the isolated RNA had all been reverse transcribed beforehand. Generated by immunoSEQ multiplex PCR, the TCRdb table keeps only in-frame clones and is missing some. The data hold over 200,000 clones, with roughly 10% observed a single time. The sample belongs to a study of beta chain features in type 1 diabetes. General study results and limits: TCRB CDR3s were moderately but significantly shorter in Type 1 diabetes patients in all four CD4+ subsets.

The CDR3 runs to 15 residues. Germline lookup yields CDR1 MGHRA and CDR2 YSYEKL. Trimming pared 2 bases from V and 0 bases from J, leaving 7 bases between. The clonotype comes from a man aged 25 to 40 with type 1 diabetes. The rearrangement links TRBV4-1 to TRBJ2-2; no reliable D call. The sample was naive CD4+ T cells from blood. DNA for the CDR3: TGCGCCAGCAGCCAACCGCGTTCGAACACCGGGGAGCTGTTTTTT. Protein: CASSQPRSNTGELFF.